The present T cell receptor beta chain was sequenced within a study of spatial heterogeneity in lung cancer. V shed 8 bases and J 3 bases; nucleotides not matched to a gene: 12. The CDR3 sequence is 16 residues long. TCRdb independently ran MiXCR on the 5' RACE reads; one entry per CDR3 protein. The sample carries about 30,000 distinct CDR3 sequences, 7.5% to 9.5% recorded once. Time point denoted: sample taken at primary tumor resection. Unsorted whole RNA from tumor, nontumor lung or frozen PBMC underwent sequencing. This sequence originates from a female donor with early-stage non-small cell lung cancer. The chain carries TRBV12-3 or TRBV12-4 and TRBJ2-3; 9 nucleotides line up with TRBD2. The sample was PBMCs, taken at surgery. The DNA of the CDR3 is TGTGCCAGCGGCTTACTAGCGGGCGATTTGACAGATACGCAGTATTTT. This codes for CASGLLAGDLTDTQYF.